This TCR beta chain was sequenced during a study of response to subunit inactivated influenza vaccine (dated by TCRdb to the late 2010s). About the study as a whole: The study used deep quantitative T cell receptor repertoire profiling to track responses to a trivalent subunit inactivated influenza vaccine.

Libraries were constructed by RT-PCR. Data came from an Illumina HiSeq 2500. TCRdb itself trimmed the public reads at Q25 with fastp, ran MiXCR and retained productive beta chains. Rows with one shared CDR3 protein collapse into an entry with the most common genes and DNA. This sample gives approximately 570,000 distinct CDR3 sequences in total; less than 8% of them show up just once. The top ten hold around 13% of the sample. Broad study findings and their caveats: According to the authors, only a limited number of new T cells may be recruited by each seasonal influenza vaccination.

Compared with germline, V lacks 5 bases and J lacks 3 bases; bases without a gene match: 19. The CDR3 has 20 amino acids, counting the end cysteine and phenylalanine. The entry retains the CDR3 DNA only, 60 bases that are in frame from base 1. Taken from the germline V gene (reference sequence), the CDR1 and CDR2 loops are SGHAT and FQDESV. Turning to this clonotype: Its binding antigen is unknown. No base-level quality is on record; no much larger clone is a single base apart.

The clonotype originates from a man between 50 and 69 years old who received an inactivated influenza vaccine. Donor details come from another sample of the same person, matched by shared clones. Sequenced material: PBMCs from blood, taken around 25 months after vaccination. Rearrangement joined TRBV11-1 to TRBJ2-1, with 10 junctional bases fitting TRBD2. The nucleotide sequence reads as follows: TGTGCCAGCAGCCCCTCCCAGGGTAGCGGGGGGCCTCAGAGCTACAATGAGCAGTTCTTC. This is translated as CASSPSQGSGGPQSYNEQFF. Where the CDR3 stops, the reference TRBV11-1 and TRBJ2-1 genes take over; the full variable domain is EAEVAQSPRYKITEKSQAVAFWCDPISGHATLYWYRQILGQGPELLVQFQDESVVDDSQLPKDRFSAERLKGVDSTLKIQPAELGDSAMYLCASSPSQGSGGPQSYNEQFFGPGTRLTVL.